This T cell receptor beta chain was recorded in a study of blood T cell repertoires in COVID-19. In the original processing: Quantification of nucleated cells was approximated via reference gene primer amplification. TCRdb's copy holds only in-frame clones and misses some; the assay was immunoSEQ multiplex PCR. Clone size and V and J calls were adopted from that table, with D and trimming inferred from the DNA. The table lists about 250,000 clones, 88% of them singletons. The Seattle patients joined while their infection was active and were tracked longitudinally afterward. Germline lookup yields CDR1 LNHDA and CDR2 SQIVND (reference sequence). The V end was cut by 10 bases, the J end by 6 bases, with 10 bases between. This CDR3 contains 11 residues.

The chain employs TRBV19 and TRBJ2-1; D perhaps matches TRBD1 (6 bases). The clonotype comes from a woman aged 30 to 39 with COVID-19, enrolled during active disease. What was sequenced was peripheral blood. The CDR3 region is CATQQGNEQFF. CDR3 sequence (DNA): TGTGCCACCCAACAGGGCAATGAGCAGTTCTTC.